This passage covers 28 T cell receptor beta chains from one sample sequenced in a study of Graves' ophthalmopathy and Graves' hyperthyroidism. RNA transcripts yielded amplified TCR beta CDR3 regions. The first round was an RT-PCR with HTBI primers, and the second round was a multiplex PCR. MiXCR, applied by TCRdb to the multiplex PCR reads, yields one record per CDR3 protein. The sample consists of about 640,000 distinct CDR3 sequences, about two fifths of them appearing once. The sample was peripheral blood. Every receptor here comes from an adult man with Graves' ophthalmopathy.

The chain carries TRBV19 and TRBJ1-2; D is undetermined. Germline V gene sequence: CDR1 LNHDA, CDR2 SQIVND (reference sequence). Trimming shortened V by 9 bases and J by 2 bases, and 7 bases separated the two germline ends. The CDR3 totals 11 residues. CDR3 in amino acids: CASQKNYGYTF. CDR3 nucleotides: TGTGCCAGCCAGAAGAACTATGGCTACACCTTC.

This clonotype occurred many times. The V gene is TRBV6-5, the J gene TRBJ1-4, with no clear D. V was pared by 0 bases and J by 7 bases, with 9 bases between. Germline V gives CDR1 MNHEY, CDR2 SVGAGI. There are 14 residues in the CDR3. The CDR3 loop is CASSYSPDTEKLFF. The DNA of the CDR3 is TGTGCCAGCAGTTACTCCCCAGACACTGAAAAACTGTTTTTT.

This clonotype was recorded at least ten times. The genes are TRBV29-1 and TRBJ2-2, with TRBD1 matching over 8 bases. Germline CDR1 is SQVTM and CDR2 is ANQGSEA. V lost 5 bases and J lost 3; bases outside the gene matches: 8. The CDR3 totals 15 residues. The CDR3 coding sequence is TGCAGCGTTCGAGGGACAGGTGGCGACACCGGGGAGCTGTTTTTT. It specifies CSVRGTGGDTGELFF.

This clonotype was counted once. The rearrangement links TRBV20-1 to TRBJ2-6, with 7 bases lining up with TRBD2. Germline lookup yields CDR1 DFQATT and CDR2 SNEGSKA (reference sequence). The CDR3 runs 13 residues. The junction had 9 bases not matched to a gene; V was cut back by 5 bases and J by 11 bases. The CDR3 region is CSAVLAGAYVLTF. The CDR3 DNA is TGCAGTGCTGTGTTAGCGGGTGCCTACGTCCTGACTTTC.

The table lists this clonotype with many counts. This chain links TRBV29-1 with TRBJ2-5; TRBD2 is a possible D gene (7 bases). The V and J ends lost 4 bases and 5 bases respectively, with 14 bases between them. The CDR3 is 13 amino acids. Germline V gene sequence: CDR1 SQVTM, CDR2 ANQGSEA. This CDR3 is CSVGGRGGETQYF. CDR3 coding DNA: TGCAGCGTTGGTGGCAGGGGAGGGGAGACCCAGTACTTC.

V gene TRBV5-1 combines with J gene TRBJ1-4; D possibly corresponds to TRBD1 (5 bases). The CDR3 is 13 residues long. Per the germline V gene, CDR1 is SGHRS and CDR2 is YFSETQ. The germline V and J ends were trimmed by 7 bases and 8 bases, with 15 bases remaining between them. CDR3 sequence: CASQDPPGEKLFF. CDR3 nucleotides: TGCGCCAGCCAAGATCCGCCAGGGGAAAAACTGTTTTTT.

The table lists this clonotype with many counts. The chain combines TRBV12-3 or TRBV12-4 with TRBJ1-2; D not certain. The CDR3 has 14 residues. The ends were cut back, 2 bases at V and 5 bases at J, with 12 bases in the middle. The CDR3 spells CASSLPAEEYGYTF. CDR3 nucleotides: TGTGCCAGCAGTTTACCGGCCGAAGAGTATGGCTACACCTTC.

This clonotype showed up many times. J is TRBJ1-1 and V is TRBV10-2, with 8 nucleotides matching TRBD1. From germline, CDR1 is WSHSY and CDR2 SAAADI. CDR3 length: 16 residues. The trim removed 3 bases at V and 1 base at J, leaving 7 bases unmatched. CDR3 region: CASSDLTGTGNTEAFF. The CDR3 DNA is TGCGCCAGCAGTGATCTAACTGGGACAGGGAACACTGAAGCTTTCTTT.

This clonotype has at least ten counts. The V and J genes are TRBV7-9 and TRBJ2-5; no clear D. The length of the CDR3 is 13 residues. Trimming took 5 bases from V and 6 from J, leaving 13 bases between them. The germline gives CDR1 SEHNR, CDR2 FQNEAQ (reference sequence). The CDR3: CASSDDERKTQYF. In DNA form, the CDR3 reads TGTGCCAGCAGCGACGACGAGAGGAAGACCCAGTACTTC. The full variable domain, completed using reference TRBV7-9 and TRBJ2-5, is DTGVSQNPRHKITKRGQNVTFRCDPISEHNRLYWYRQTLGQGPEFLTYFQNEAQLEKSRLLSDRFSAERPKGSFSTLEIQRTEQGDSAMYLCASSDDERKTQYFGPGTRLLVL.

This clonotype was found a few times. The gene calls are TRBV2 and TRBJ2-1; 10 nucleotides align to TRBD2. The trim removed 7 bases at V and 9 bases at J, leaving 9 bases unmatched. This CDR3 comprises 14 residues. Germline CDR1 is SNHLY and CDR2 is FYNNEI. The CDR3 nucleotides read TGTGCCAGCATCGGAAGCGGGAGGGCTTTTGAGCAGTTCTTC. Its translation: CASIGSGRAFEQFF.

This clonotype was detected ten times or more. This chain joins TRBV29-1 and TRBJ1-1; D gene unclear. The CDR3 is 14 amino acids. Germline CDR1 reads SQVTM; CDR2 reads ANQGSEA. Trimming stripped 0 bases from V and 7 bases from J, with 15 bases between. The CDR3 sequence: CSVEETGRAHEAFF. DNA for the CDR3: TGCAGCGTTGAAGAGACTGGTCGGGCCCATGAAGCTTTCTTT.

With regard to this clonotype: A read error may be the cause here, since a much bigger clone is one base away. The CDR3 here is CVSSVPGDGYTF. CDR3 bases: TGTGTCAGTAGTGTCCCGGGGGATGGCTACACCTTC. The gene calls are TRBV19 and TRBJ1-2; possible D gene TRBD1, 5 bases. This CDR3 is 12 amino acids long. Germline V gives CDR1 LNHDA, CDR2 SQIVND (reference sequence).

This clonotype was seen ten or more times. This sequence joins TRBV7-2 and TRBJ2-5, with D possibly matching TRBD2 (6 bases). V shed 3 bases and J shed 2 bases, with 10 bases lying between them. The CDR3 totals 14 residues. Per the germline V gene, CDR1 is SGHTA and CDR2 is FQGNSA. The CDR3 nucleotides are TGTGCCAGCAGCTTTAATAGCGGACAAGAGACCCAGTACTTC. Translating it yields CASSFNSGQETQYF.

This clonotype was observed at least ten times. This chain joins TRBV7-9 and TRBJ1-1; 9 nucleotides line up with TRBD1. Germline loops: CDR1 SEHNR, CDR2 FQNEAQ (reference sequence). The V segment lost 5 bases and the J segment 4 bases; nucleotides outside the gene matches: 11. The CDR3 length is 16 residues. The DNA of the CDR3 is TGTGCCAGCAGCCCCACCCCTACAGGGGGCGGCACTGAAGCTTTCTTT. This codes for CASSPTPTGGGTEAFF.

This clonotype was recorded many times. The rearrangement links TRBV14 to TRBJ2-7; 9 bases are a match to TRBD1. J lost 5 bases, V lost 8 bases, and 13 bases had no gene match. The CDR3 consists of 15 residues. Germline CDR1 reads SGHDN; CDR2 reads FVKESK. This CDR3 reads CASSPPGQGAHEQYF. The CDR3 nucleotides read TGTGCCAGCTCACCACCGGGACAGGGTGCGCACGAGCAGTACTTC. The full variable domain, completed using reference TRBV14 and TRBJ2-7, is EAGVTQFPSHSVIEKGQTVTLRCDPISGHDNLYWYRRVMGKEIKFLLHFVKESKQDESGMPNNRFLAERTGGTYSTLKVQPAELEDSGVYFCASSPPGQGAHEQYFGPGTRLTVT.

This clonotype was seen at least ten times. V is TRBV10-3 and J is TRBJ2-7; D is unclear. The germline V and J ends were trimmed by 3 bases and 1 base, with 4 bases remaining between them. The V gene's germline CDR1 is ENHRY and CDR2 SYGVKD. The CDR3 contains 12 residues. The chain's CDR3 is CAISDRSYEQYF. CDR3 DNA sequence: TGTGCCATCAGTGACAGATCCTACGAGCAGTACTTC.

The chain joins TRBV24-1 to TRBJ2-3, with 10 bases matching TRBD1. The V segment lost 4 bases and the J segment 2 bases; nucleotides outside the gene matches: 5. The CDR3 totals 16 residues. The germline CDR1 and CDR2 sequences are KGHDR and SFDVKD. For the CDR3, the DNA is TGTGCCACCAGTGAGTCCGGGACAGGGGACACAGATACGCAGTATTTT. This translates into CATSESGTGDTDTQYF.

A note on this clonotype: Compared with germline, one end of the junction differs, possibly owing to a read error. The chain combines TRBV7-8 with TRBJ2-7, with no clear D. CDR3 length: 15 amino acids. Germline V gene lookup returns CDR1 SGHVS and CDR2 FQNEAQ. The CDR3 spells CASSQVVTGPDEQYF. As DNA, the CDR3 is TGCGCCAGCAGCCAAGTAGTGACCGGACCTGACGAGCAGTACTTC.

This clonotype was detected ten times or more. The rearrangement links TRBV9 to TRBJ2-7; D unresolved. The germline V and J ends were trimmed by 4 bases and 0 bases, with 14 bases remaining between them. The CDR3 is 15 residues long. Germline-derived CDR1 and CDR2 are SGDLS and YYNGEE. The CDR3 loop reads CASSQDSAPSYEQYF. The CDR3 DNA reads TGTGCCAGCAGCCAAGATTCCGCACCCTCCTACGAGCAGTACTTC.

At least ten counts were recorded for this clonotype. V is TRBV7-3 and J is TRBJ1-1; a possible D gene is TRBD1 (6 bases). The germline V gene has CDR1 SGHTA and CDR2 FQGTGA. Trimming cost V 4 bases and J 4 bases, with 10 bases left between them. The CDR3 has 13 amino acids. The DNA for the CDR3 is TGTGCCAGCAGCTCAGGGGCGGGCACTGAAGCTTTCTTT. Protein sequence: CASSSGAGTEAFF. Drawing the rest from reference TRBV7-3 and TRBJ1-1, the complete variable domain is GAGVSQTPSNKVTEKGKYVELRCDPISGHTALYWYRQSLGQGPEFLIYFQGTGAADDSGLPNDRFFAVRPEGSVSTLKIQRTERGDSAVYLCASSSGAGTEAFFGQGTRLTVV.

This clonotype has just a few counts. J is TRBJ2-3 and V is TRBV10-3, with D uncertain. The CDR3 runs to 15 residues. CDR1 and CDR2 (germline): ENHRY, SYGVKD. V was trimmed by 3 bases and J by 4 bases, leaving 14 bases between them. The CDR3 DNA is TGTGCCATCAGTGACGACCGATCCTCTCCAGATACGCAGTATTTT. Its translation is CAISDDRSSPDTQYF.

This chain joins TRBV5-6 and TRBJ2-7, with D possibly TRBD2 on 5 matching bases. This CDR3 region has 16 residues. Deletions cut 5 bases from V and 2 bases from J, with 20 bases between. Germline CDR1 reads SGHDT; CDR2 reads YYEEEE. The CDR3 region is CASRVLSGMGPYEQYF. In DNA form, the CDR3 reads TGTGCCAGCAGAGTTCTTTCCGGGATGGGCCCCTACGAGCAGTACTTC.

Here the CDR3 reads CSLASAYEQYF. The DNA of the CDR3 is TGCAGCTTGGCGTCAGCCTACGAGCAGTACTTC. The rearrangement links TRBV29-1 to TRBJ2-7, with D hard to call. The CDR3 is 11 residues long. V was cut by 8 bases and J by 2 bases, with 10 bases left in between. Germline V CDR1 and CDR2: SQVTM, ANQGSEA.

This clonotype was picked up many times. V and J are TRBV25-1 and TRBJ2-2; 13 bases agree with TRBD2. This CDR3 region has 17 residues. Germline CDR1 reads MGHDK; CDR2 reads SYGVNS. After removal of 4 bases from V and 4 bases from J, the junction contained 6 bases not matched to a gene. CDR3 DNA sequence: TGTGCCAGCAGTGGTTCCGGGACTAGCGGGGTCACCGGGGAGCTGTTTTTT. Translation gives CASSGSGTSGVTGELFF. Full variable domain (remainder filled in from reference TRBV25-1 and TRBJ2-2): EADIYQTPRYLVIGTGKKITLECSQTMGHDKMYWYQQDPGMELHLIHYSYGVNSTEKGDLSSESTVSRIRTEHFPLTLESARPSHTSQYLCASSGSGTSGVTGELFFGEGSRLTVL.

At least ten counts were recorded for this clonotype. The genes are TRBV7-9 and TRBJ1-2; unclear D gene. Germline V gives CDR1 SEHNR, CDR2 FQNEAQ (reference sequence). The CDR3 totals 13 residues. Trimming pared 5 bases from V and 6 bases from J, leaving 13 bases between. CDR3 residues: CASSATSGNGYTF. In DNA, the CDR3 is TGTGCCAGCAGCGCGACAAGTGGTAATGGCTACACCTTC.

This clonotype has a single count. A much larger clone lies one base from this, so it may be a read error. The J gene is TRBJ1-4, the V gene TRBV24-1; TRBD1 is a possible D gene (6 bases). Per the germline V gene, CDR1 is KGHDR and CDR2 is SFDVKD. This CDR3 spans 15 amino acids. Trimming left V 1 base short and J 6 bases short, with 11 bases between. The CDR3 region has the DNA TGTGCCACCAGTGATTTTGGGGGGGCGTATGAAAAACTGTTTTTT. It codes for CATSDFGGAYEKLFF.

This clonotype was counted only a few times. The V call is TRBV7-9, the J call TRBJ2-2, with D tentatively TRBD2 (5 bases). The CDR3 is 14 amino acids. V was trimmed by 5 bases and J by 3 bases, leaving 10 bases between them. Germline V CDR1 and CDR2: SEHNR, FQNEAQ (reference sequence). The CDR3 loop is CASSPRGDTGELFF. The CDR3 coding sequence is TGTGCCAGCAGCCCCCGGGGTGACACCGGGGAGCTGTTTTTT.

In this sample, this clonotype turned up many times. The gene calls are TRBV29-1 and TRBJ2-7; D gene unclear. The length of the CDR3 is 14 residues. Deletions cut 4 bases from V and 2 bases from J, with 15 bases between. The germline gives CDR1 SQVTM, CDR2 ANQGSEA. CDR3 sequence reads: CSVVGADPAYEQYF. CDR3 DNA sequence: TGCAGCGTTGTTGGTGCTGACCCTGCCTACGAGCAGTACTTC.